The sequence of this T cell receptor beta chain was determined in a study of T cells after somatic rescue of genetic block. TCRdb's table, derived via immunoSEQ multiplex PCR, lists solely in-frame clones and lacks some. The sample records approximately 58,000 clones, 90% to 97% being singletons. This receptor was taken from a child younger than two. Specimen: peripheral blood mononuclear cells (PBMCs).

The CDR3 coding sequence is TGTGCCTGGAGACGAGGGAAAGGAGGTAATTCACCCCTCCACTTT. It codes for CAWRRGKGGNSPLHF. This chain links TRBV30 with TRBJ1-6; D gene ambiguous. The CDR3 length is 15 residues. CDR1 is GTSNPN, CDR2 SVGIG, per germline (reference sequence). V was cut by 3 bases and J by 6 bases, with 15 bases left in between.